Sequencing of this T cell receptor (beta chain) was carried out in a study of molecular identifiers for immune sequencing clone quantification. Previously described methods with listed TCR primers produced the bulk TCR libraries. TCRdb reprocessed the PCR reads with MiXCR, giving one entry per CDR3 protein. The sample includes about 330,000 distinct CDR3 sequences, roughly a quarter seen only once; the top ten take about 0.74%. A word on this clonotype: Its specificity is unknown.

Whole-study results and caveats: Spiked Jurkat TCR RNA equivalent to one cell reportedly surfaced among some 1 million naive cells. Effector cells kept over 98% of their molecules in clones above 20 RNA copies, while naive cells kept under 1% there.

With 0 bases removed from V and 8 bases from J, the gap between germline ends came to 8 bases. This CDR3 is 12 amino acids long. The germline gives CDR1 GTSNPN, CDR2 SVGIG (reference sequence). The chain joins TRBV30 to TRBJ2-1, with D perhaps TRBD2 (6 bases). The sequencing sample was made of naive CD8+ T cells from blood, with Jurkat cell RNA spiked in. Subset here: FACS-sorted CD8+CD4-CCR7+CD45RA+ naive T cells. This sequence originates from a human donor in good health. Some libraries in this study had Jurkat cell RNA spiked in. The CDR3 DNA reads TGTGCCTGGAGTGTCGGGGGATATGAGCAGTTCTTC. Protein sequence: CAWSVGGYEQFF.